The 28 T cell receptor beta chains below all came from one sample that was sequenced in a study of technical replicates of blood from a handful of donors. TCRdb's table, derived via immunoSEQ multiplex PCR, lists solely in-frame clones and lacks some. This table has 75,000 to 80,000 clones, 94% appearing once. Sample: T cells isolated from PBMCs. The receptor source for this set is a human donor in good health.

CDR3 sequence (DNA): TGTGCCAGTAGTACTAGCGGGATGTCTGAGCAGTTCTTC. Protein product: CASSTSGMSEQFF. This chain uses TRBV19 with TRBJ2-1; TRBD2 matches 9 bases. Germline V CDR1 and CDR2: LNHDA, SQIVND (reference sequence). J was trimmed by 9 bases and V by 4 bases; bases with no gene match: 4. The CDR3 sequence is 13 residues long.

V and J are TRBV19 and TRBJ1-2; the match to TRBD1 covers 8 bases. This CDR3 contains 17 residues. V dropped 3 bases and J dropped 3; count of bases not matched to a gene: 12. Germline-derived CDR1 and CDR2 are LNHDA and SQIVND (reference sequence). The CDR3 sequence is CASSIPTGVWIDYGYTF. The CDR3 region has the DNA TGTGCCAGTAGTATCCCGACAGGGGTTTGGATTGACTATGGCTACACCTTC.

The rearrangement uses TRBV29-1 and TRBJ2-6; weak D call: TRBD2 (6 bases). V was cut by 4 bases and J by 0 bases, with 7 bases left in between. This CDR3 has 14 amino acids. Germline values: CDR1 SQVTM, CDR2 ANQGSEA. This chain's CDR3 is CSVGGLSGANVLTF. The CDR3 nucleotides read TGCAGCGTTGGGGGACTCTCTGGGGCCAACGTCCTGACTTTC.

This clone was recorded once. The chain is built from TRBV19 and TRBJ2-7; 8 bases agree with TRBD1. Trimming removed 3 bases from V and 2 bases from J; junction bases left unmatched: 6. This CDR3 region has 15 residues. Per germline, CDR1 LNHDA and CDR2 SQIVND (reference sequence). CDR3 loop: CASSIPGTGTYEQYF. DNA of the CDR3: TGTGCCAGTAGTATTCCAGGGACAGGAACCTACGAGCAGTACTTC.

The chain joins TRBV6-5 to TRBJ2-5; 8 nucleotides agree with TRBD2. CDR1 and CDR2 from the germline V gene are MNHEY and SVGAGI. The CDR3 is 16 residues long. After removal of 4 bases from V and 4 bases from J, the junction contained 11 bases not matched to a gene. CDR3 DNA sequence: TGTGCCAGCAGTTCCCAATTCGTAGCGGGATTAGAGACCCAGTACTTC. Translated: CASSSQFVAGLETQYF.

This chain uses TRBV7-6 with TRBJ2-2; 9 positions agree with TRBD1. Unmatched junction bases numbered 5, after V lost 5 bases and J lost 7 bases. CDR1 is SGHVS and CDR2 is FNYEAQ in the germline V gene. CDR3 length equals 14 residues. DNA of the CDR3: TGTGCCAGCAGCCCGGGACAGGGAATCGGGGAGCTGTTTTTT. It yields the protein CASSPGQGIGELFF. The full variable domain, in which reference TRBV7-6 and TRBJ2-2 provide the parts outside the CDR3, is GAGVSQSPRYKVTKRGQDVALRCDPISGHVSLYWYRQALGQGPEFLTYFNYEAQQDKSGLPNDRFSAERPEGSISTLTIQRTEQRDSAMYRCASSPGQGIGELFFGEGSRLTVL.

This sequence joins TRBV11-2 and TRBJ2-3; D unclear. The CDR3 consists of 13 residues. Germline V gene lookup returns CDR1 SGHAT and CDR2 FQNNGV. Deletions cut 3 bases from V and 2 bases from J, with 6 bases between. The CDR3 is CASSFGYTDTQYF. The CDR3 bases are TGTGCCAGCAGCTTCGGGTACACAGATACGCAGTATTTT.

This chain connects TRBV10-3 to TRBJ2-6, with TRBD1 matching over 7 bases. Trimming cost V 3 bases and J 0 bases; bases outside gene matches: 8. The CDR3 sequence is 18 residues long. Germline V gives CDR1 ENHRY, CDR2 SYGVKD. The CDR3 is CAISDVGQVFSGANVLTF. The CDR3 DNA reads as TGTGCCATCAGTGATGTTGGACAGGTCTTCTCTGGGGCCAACGTCCTGACTTTC.

V and J are TRBV5-4 and TRBJ1-4; D perhaps matches TRBD1 (5 bases). V shed 4 bases and J shed 6 bases, with 10 bases lying between them. Per germline, CDR1 SGHNT and CDR2 YYREEE (reference sequence). This CDR3 has 13 amino acids. This CDR3 is CASSPDSYEKLFF. CDR3 bases: TGTGCCAGCAGCCCTGACAGTTATGAAAAACTGTTTTTT.

V and J are TRBV10-3 and TRBJ1-2; D remains ambiguous. With 6 bases removed from V and 7 bases from J, the gap between germline ends came to 15 bases. This CDR3 has 13 amino acids. Looked up from germline, CDR1 is ENHRY and CDR2 is SYGVKD. Written as DNA, the CDR3 is TGTGCCATCAGCAATTTTCGGGGTTCTGGCTACACCTTC. Its translation: CAISNFRGSGYTF.

The genes are TRBV6-5 and TRBJ1-1, with D perhaps matching TRBD1 (5 bases). The CDR3 spans 14 residues. V dropped 7 bases and J dropped 4 bases, with 16 bases sitting between them. The germline gives CDR1 MNHEY, CDR2 SVGAGI. The CDR3 is CASTRGGRGTEAFF. CDR3 sequence (DNA): TGTGCCAGCACCCGGGGGGGGAGGGGCACTGAAGCTTTCTTT.

This clone was recorded only once. The V gene is TRBV30, the J gene TRBJ2-5; no reliable D call. CDR1 GTSNPN and CDR2 SVGIG come from the germline V gene (reference sequence). V gave up 1 base and J gave up 8 bases, with 8 bases separating them. The CDR3 runs 11 residues. CDR3 sequence: CAWSAPVTQYF. The CDR3 DNA sequence: TGTGCCTGGAGTGCCCCAGTCACCCAGTACTTC.

The chain is built from TRBV4-2 and TRBJ1-4, with unresolved D. CDR1 is LGHNA, CDR2 YNFKEQ, per germline. The CDR3 runs 17 residues. Deletions cut 4 bases from V and 7 bases from J, with 22 bases between. CDR3 loop: CASSPLNVQTVAEKLFF. In DNA form, the CDR3 reads TGTGCCAGCAGCCCTCTTAATGTACAGACGGTTGCTGAAAAACTGTTTTTT.

The rearrangement uses TRBV30 and TRBJ2-1, with 8 bases matching TRBD2. CDR1 GTSNPN and CDR2 SVGIG come from the germline V gene (reference sequence). V lost 0 bases to trimming and J lost 4 bases; unmatched junction nucleotides: 5. This CDR3 has 15 amino acids. The chain's CDR3 is CAWSVGTSVYNEQFF. The CDR3 bases are TGTGCCTGGAGTGTAGGGACTAGTGTGTACAATGAGCAGTTCTTC.

The genes are TRBV2 and TRBJ2-3; D is possibly TRBD2 (5 bases). Germline assignment: CDR1 SNHLY and CDR2 FYNNEI. The CDR3 totals 12 residues. V gave up 10 bases and J gave up 4 bases, with 12 bases separating them. The DNA for the CDR3 is TGTGCCACTTTCCGGGGAGCAGATACGCAGTATTTT. Translated: CATFRGADTQYF.

The chain combines TRBV19 with TRBJ2-7; 7 bases are shared with TRBD2. Losses at the gene ends were 3 bases for V and 5 bases for J; bases not matched to a gene: 4. The germline V gene encodes CDR1 LNHDA and CDR2 SQIVND (reference sequence). The CDR3 has 13 amino acids. The CDR3 loop is CASSMGGADEQYF. CDR3 DNA sequence: TGTGCCAGTAGTATGGGAGGGGCGGACGAGCAGTACTTC.

The chain carries TRBV4-1 and TRBJ2-3; D unresolved. Germline lookup yields CDR1 MGHRA and CDR2 YSYEKL. The CDR3 length is 14 residues. Trimming stripped 3 bases from V and 0 bases from J, with 7 bases between. The CDR3 nucleotides are TGCGCCAGCAGCCATGGCCCAAGCACAGATACGCAGTATTTT. This codes for CASSHGPSTDTQYF.

V is TRBV2 and J is TRBJ2-1, with 13 bases fitting TRBD2. Germline-derived CDR1 and CDR2 are SNHLY and FYNNEI. V dropped 4 bases and J dropped 10; count of bases not matched to a gene: 7. The CDR3 is made up of 15 amino acids. DNA of the CDR3: TGTGCCAGCAGTGTACTAGCGGGAGGGGGGAGGGAGCAGTTCTTC. Its translation: CASSVLAGGGREQFF. The complete variable domain, with remaining parts taken from reference TRBV2 and TRBJ2-1, reads EPEVTQTPSHQVTQMGQEVILRCVPISNHLYFYWYRQILGQKVEFLVSFYNNEISEKSEIFDDQFSVERPDGSNFTLKIRSTKLEDSAMYFCASSVLAGGGREQFFGPGTRLTVL.

This clone was counted only a few times. This sequence joins TRBV5-1 and TRBJ1-1; D not certain. CDR3 length equals 16 residues. V lost 0 bases and J lost 1, with 13 bases in between. Germline assignment: CDR1 SGHRS and CDR2 YFSETQ. CDR3 amino acids: CASSLEGGLPNTEAFF. As DNA, the CDR3 is TGCGCCAGCAGCTTGGAGGGCGGACTACCGAACACTGAAGCTTTCTTT. Full variable domain (rest looked up from reference TRBV5-1 and TRBJ1-1): KAGVTQTPRYLIKTRGQQVTLSCSPISGHRSVSWYQQTPGQGLQFLFEYFSETQRNKGNFPGRFSGRQFSNSRSEMNVSTLELGDSALYLCASSLEGGLPNTEAFFGQGTRLTVV.

This chain connects TRBV29-1 to TRBJ2-7; 7 positions match TRBD1. The germline V gene encodes CDR1 SQVTM and CDR2 ANQGSEA. CDR3 length: 13 residues. The V segment lost 3 bases and the J segment 6 bases; nucleotides outside the gene matches: 8. The CDR3 bases are TGCAGCGTTGATACAGGGGCTTGGTCCGAGCAGTACTTC. Its translation is CSVDTGAWSEQYF.

The CDR3 coding sequence is TGTGCCAGCAGCCAAGATACCGGGGAGGGCAATCAGCCCCAGCATTTT. It is translated as CASSQDTGEGNQPQHF. J is TRBJ1-5 and V is TRBV4-2; no firm D call. V was pared by 0 bases and J by 2 bases, with 11 bases between. The CDR3 runs 16 residues. Germline-derived CDR1 and CDR2 are LGHNA and YNFKEQ.

The chain uses TRBV18 and TRBJ2-7; 8 bases are a match to TRBD1. V was pared by 3 bases and J by 6 bases, with 7 bases of the junction left unmatched. This CDR3 spans 14 amino acids. Germline lookup yields CDR1 KGHSH and CDR2 LQKENI. The CDR3 reads CASSPQGAVGEQYF. The CDR3 DNA follows: TGTGCCAGCTCACCGCAGGGGGCCGTTGGCGAGCAGTACTTC. Together with reference TRBV18 and TRBJ2-7, the CDR3 gives the full variable domain: NAGVMQNPRHLVRRRGQEARLRCSPMKGHSHVYWYRQLPEEGLKFMVYLQKENIIDESGMPKERFSAEFPKEGPSILRIQQVVRGDSAAYFCASSPQGAVGEQYFGPGTRLTVT.

This chain joins TRBV29-1 and TRBJ1-4, with 8 bases lining up with TRBD1. This CDR3 contains 12 residues. Germline CDR1 SQVTM, CDR2 ANQGSEA. Losses at the gene ends were 8 bases for V and 8 bases for J; bases not matched to a gene: 7. In nucleotides, the CDR3 is TGCAGCCAGGACAGGGTGGGGGAAAAACTGTTTTTT. Its protein product is CSQDRVGEKLFF. Combining the CDR3 with reference TRBV29-1 and TRBJ1-4 gives the whole variable domain SAVISQKPSRDICQRGTSLTIQCQVDSQVTMMFWYRQQPGQSLTLIATANQGSEATYESGFVIDKFPISRPNLTFSTLTVSNMSPEDSSIYLCSQDRVGEKLFFGSGTQLSVL.

The chain couples TRBV6-6 to TRBJ2-2; D is uncertain. The germline CDR1 and CDR2 sequences are MNHNY and SVGAGI (reference sequence). Trimming took off 0 bases at V and 7 bases at J, with 9 bases between the two ends. This CDR3 spans 14 amino acids. The CDR3 is CASSYSSLDGELFF. The DNA of the CDR3 is TGTGCCAGCAGTTACTCTAGCTTGGACGGGGAGCTGTTTTTT.

The V call is TRBV4-1, the J call TRBJ2-1; 8 bases are shared with TRBD2. Germline assignment: CDR1 MGHRA and CDR2 YSYEKL. V trimming: 0 bases; J trimming: 0 bases; junction bases outside the gene matches: 4. The CDR3 covers 17 residues. The CDR3 loop reads CASSQDQSGGSYNEQFF. The CDR3 nucleotides are TGCGCCAGCAGCCAAGATCAGAGCGGGGGCTCCTACAATGAGCAGTTCTTC.

The chain carries TRBV5-5 and TRBJ2-7; D is undetermined. V was clipped by 2 bases and J by 5 bases, with 5 bases between them. The CDR3 covers 11 residues. The germline V gene has CDR1 SGHKS and CDR2 YYEKEE (reference sequence). The CDR3 here is CASSFQNEQYF. Written as DNA, the CDR3 is TGTGCCAGCAGCTTTCAAAACGAGCAGTACTTC.

This clone appeared a single time. The chain recombines TRBV15 with TRBJ1-1, with D possibly matching TRBD1 (6 bases). Trimming stripped 0 bases from V and 2 bases from J, with 10 bases between. Germline V lookup: CDR1 LNHNV, CDR2 YYDKDF (reference sequence). The CDR3 extends over 15 amino acids. In nucleotides, the CDR3 is TGTGCCACCAGCAGAGATAGGGGGTCTAACACTGAAGCTTTCTTT. This codes for CATSRDRGSNTEAFF.

The chain couples TRBV5-4 to TRBJ2-3; 8 bases line up with TRBD1. Germline lookup yields CDR1 SGHNT and CDR2 YYREEE (reference sequence). V trimming: 2 bases; J trimming: 5 bases; junction bases outside the gene matches: 7. This CDR3 is built from 15 residues. CDR3 protein: CASSFRTGRGDTQYF. CDR3 nucleotides: TGTGCCAGCAGCTTCCGGACAGGGCGGGGAGATACGCAGTATTTT. The entire variable domain, with the rest obtained from reference TRBV5-4 and TRBJ2-3, is as follows: ETGVTQSPTHLIKTRGQQVTLRCSSQSGHNTVSWYQQALGQGPQFIFQYYREEENGRGNFPPRFSGLQFPNYSSELNVNALELDDSALYLCASSFRTGRGDTQYFGPGTRLTVL.